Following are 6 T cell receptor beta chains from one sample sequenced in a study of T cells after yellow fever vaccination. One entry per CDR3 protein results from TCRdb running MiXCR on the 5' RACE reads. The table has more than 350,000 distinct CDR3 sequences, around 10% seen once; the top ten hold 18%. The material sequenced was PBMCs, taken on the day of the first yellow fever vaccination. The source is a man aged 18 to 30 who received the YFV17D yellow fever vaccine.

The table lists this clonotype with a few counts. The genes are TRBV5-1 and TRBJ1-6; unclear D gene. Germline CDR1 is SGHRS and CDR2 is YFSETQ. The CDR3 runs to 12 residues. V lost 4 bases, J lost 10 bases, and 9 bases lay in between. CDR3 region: CASSPGQSPLHF. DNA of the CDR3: TGCGCCAGCAGCCCCGGGCAATCACCCCTCCACTTT.

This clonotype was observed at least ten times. Written as DNA, the CDR3 is TGCAGTGCTAACAAACTAGCGGGGAGCTCCTACGAGCAGTACTTC. Its protein product is CSANKLAGSSYEQYF. The rearrangement joins TRBV20-1 to TRBJ2-7, with 10 bases fitting TRBD2. Germline V gives CDR1 DFQATT, CDR2 SNEGSKA (reference sequence). The CDR3 runs to 15 residues. With 4 bases clipped from V and 0 bases from J, the junction kept 6 bases outside the gene matches.

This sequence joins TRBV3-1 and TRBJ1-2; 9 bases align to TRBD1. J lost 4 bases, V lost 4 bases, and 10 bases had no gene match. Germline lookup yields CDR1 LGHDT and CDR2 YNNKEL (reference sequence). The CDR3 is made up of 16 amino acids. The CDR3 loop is CASSPFGTGLGYGYTF. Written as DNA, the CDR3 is TGTGCCAGCAGCCCGTTCGGGACAGGGCTTGGCTATGGCTACACCTTC.

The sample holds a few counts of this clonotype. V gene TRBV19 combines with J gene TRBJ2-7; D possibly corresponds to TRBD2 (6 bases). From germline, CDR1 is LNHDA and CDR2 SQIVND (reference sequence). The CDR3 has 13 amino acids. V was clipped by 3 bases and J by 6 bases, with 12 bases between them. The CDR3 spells CASSIGGNTEQYF. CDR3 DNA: TGTGCCAGTAGTATTGGCGGGAACACCGAGCAGTACTTC.

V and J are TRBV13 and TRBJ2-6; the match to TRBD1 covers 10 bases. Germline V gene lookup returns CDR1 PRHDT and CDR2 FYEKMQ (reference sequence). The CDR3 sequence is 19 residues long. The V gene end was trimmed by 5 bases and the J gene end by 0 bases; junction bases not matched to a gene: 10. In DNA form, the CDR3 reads TGTGCCAGCAGCCAAACCCGGGACAGGGGTGGCTCTGGGGCCAACGTCCTGACTTTC. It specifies CASSQTRDRGGSGANVLTF.

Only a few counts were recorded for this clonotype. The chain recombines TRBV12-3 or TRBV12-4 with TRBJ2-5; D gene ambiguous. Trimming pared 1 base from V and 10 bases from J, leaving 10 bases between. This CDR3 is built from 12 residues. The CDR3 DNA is TGTGCCAGCAGTTTAGTCGCCGCGATCCAGTACTTC. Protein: CASSLVAAIQYF.